The 15 T cell receptor beta chains below all came from one sample that was sequenced in a study of T cell changes during pregnancy in multiple sclerosis. Generated by immunoSEQ multiplex PCR, the TCRdb table keeps only in-frame clones and is missing some. The sample comprises about 24,000 clones, around four fifths of which are singletons, and approximately 14% rests with the top ten. This material consisted of CD8+ T cells from peripheral blood mononuclear cells, taken in the first trimester of pregnancy. The receptor source for this set is a female donor in good health, enrolled as a control in a pregnancy study.

J is TRBJ2-2 and V is TRBV7-9; 8 positions agree with TRBD1. The V and J ends lost 4 bases and 6 bases, in that order; junction bases with no gene match: 7. Germline CDR1 and CDR2: SEHNR and FQNEAQ (reference sequence). This CDR3 is 15 amino acids long. CDR3 bases: TGTGCCAGCAGCTCACCCGACAGGGGTCCCGGGGAGCTGTTTTTT. It yields the protein CASSSPDRGPGELFF.

The V call is TRBV9, the J call TRBJ2-1; 7 bases agree with TRBD1. Per germline, CDR1 SGDLS and CDR2 YYNGEE. V trimming: 0 bases; J trimming: 9 bases; junction bases outside the gene matches: 9. There are 15 residues in the CDR3. The CDR3 spells CASSVGGRGNREQFF. The CDR3 DNA is TGTGCCAGCAGCGTAGGCGGCAGGGGGAATCGTGAGCAGTTCTTC.

The chain carries TRBV28 and TRBJ1-1; a possible D gene is TRBD1 (5 bases). The CDR3 has 15 amino acids. Trimming removed 2 bases from V and 3 bases from J, with 13 bases in between. The germline V gene encodes CDR1 MDHEN and CDR2 SYDVKM. CDR3 protein: CASSLRWGADTEAFF. DNA of the CDR3: TGTGCCAGCAGTTTAAGGTGGGGCGCGGACACTGAAGCTTTCTTT.

The chain uses TRBV5-5 and TRBJ1-1; TRBD1 is a possible D gene (5 bases). The CDR3 is made up of 16 amino acids. Per germline, CDR1 SGHKS and CDR2 YYEKEE (reference sequence). Trimming pared 4 bases from V and 5 bases from J, leaving 21 bases between. The CDR3 DNA follows: TGTGCCAGCAGCACCCCTCACGGCAGGGTTGGGACTGAAGCTTTCTTT. This encodes CASSTPHGRVGTEAFF.

The chain combines TRBV27 with TRBJ1-5; 7 bases match TRBD1. This CDR3 contains 15 residues. Looked up from germline, CDR1 is MNHEY and CDR2 is SMNVEV (reference sequence). The V segment lost 5 bases and the J segment 6 bases; nucleotides outside the gene matches: 10. The CDR3 is CASSPGQARGQPQHF. In DNA form, the CDR3 reads TGTGCCAGCAGTCCCGGACAGGCTCGGGGTCAGCCCCAGCATTTT.

The V gene is TRBV7-6, the J gene TRBJ1-6; unclear D gene. Germline-derived CDR1 and CDR2 are SGHVS and FNYEAQ. This CDR3 has 17 amino acids. V lost 2 bases and J 0 bases, leaving 11 bases between the germline ends. CDR3 amino acids: CASSLKEGRSYNSPLHF. In nucleotides, the CDR3 is TGTGCCAGCAGCTTAAAGGAGGGTCGCTCCTATAATTCACCCCTCCACTTT.

The chain recombines TRBV19 with TRBJ1-5, with 12 bases matching TRBD1. The CDR3 has 15 amino acids. The V gene end was trimmed by 9 bases and the J gene end by 1 base; junction bases not matched to a gene: 4. The germline gives CDR1 LNHDA, CDR2 SQIVND (reference sequence). The CDR3 region has the DNA TGTGCCAGCGGGGACAGGGGGCTGAGCAATCAGCCCCAGCATTTT. This sequence encodes CASGDRGLSNQPQHF.

This clone was seen once. This chain links TRBV6-5 with TRBJ1-1, with TRBD1 matching over 11 bases. Germline V lookup: CDR1 MNHEY, CDR2 SVGAGI. The CDR3 length is 14 residues. With 4 bases clipped from V and 5 bases from J, the junction kept 3 bases outside the gene matches. CDR3 amino acids: CASSWGQGGTEAFF. CDR3 in DNA: TGTGCCAGCAGTTGGGGACAGGGGGGGACTGAAGCTTTCTTT.

The J gene is TRBJ1-4, the V gene TRBV19, with unresolved D. CDR1 and CDR2 from the germline V gene are LNHDA and SQIVND (reference sequence). CDR3 length: 13 amino acids. The V end was cut by 6 bases, the J end by 3 bases, with 8 bases between. The CDR3 DNA sequence: TGTGCCAGTAGGAGGGTGGCTAATGAAAAACTGTTTTTT. It codes for CASRRVANEKLFF.

The chain is built from TRBV28 and TRBJ1-3; 10 bases agree with TRBD1. CDR1 MDHEN and CDR2 SYDVKM come from the germline V gene. The CDR3 has 14 amino acids. V dropped 10 bases and J dropped 2; count of bases not matched to a gene: 5. The CDR3 spells CATQDRGAGNTIYF. The CDR3 DNA reads TGTGCCACCCAGGACAGGGGGGCTGGAAACACCATATATTTT.

The V and J genes are TRBV7-2 and TRBJ2-1; 13 bases map to TRBD2. CDR3 length equals 14 residues. From germline, CDR1 is SGHTA and CDR2 FQGNSA. With V trimmed by 6 bases and J by 7 bases, 3 bases remained unmatched. The CDR3 bases are TGTGCCAGCAGACTAGCGGGGGGGCCAAATGAGCAGTTCTTC. Protein sequence: CASRLAGGPNEQFF. Together with reference TRBV7-2 and TRBJ2-1, the CDR3 gives the full variable domain: GAGVSQSPSNKVTEKGKDVELRCDPISGHTALYWYRQSLGQGLEFLIYFQGNSAPDKSGLPSDRFSAERTGGSVSTLTIQRTQQEDSAVYLCASRLAGGPNEQFFGPGTRLTVL.

CDR3 residues: CASSSRLAGGFGELFF. The CDR3 DNA reads as TGTGCCAGCAGCTCAAGACTAGCGGGAGGGTTCGGGGAGCTGTTTTTT. This rearrangement joins TRBV11-2 to TRBJ2-2; 14 nucleotides agree with TRBD2. Germline lookup yields CDR1 SGHAT and CDR2 FQNNGV. Germline trimming cut 4 bases from V and 7 bases from J; bases unmatched to any gene: 5. There are 16 residues in the CDR3.

V is TRBV19 and J is TRBJ1-2, with D uncertain. Germline V gene lookup returns CDR1 LNHDA and CDR2 SQIVND (reference sequence). Trimming left V 3 bases short and J 6 bases short, with 11 bases between. The CDR3 runs to 13 residues. The CDR3 here is CASSIGGGDGYTF. CDR3 nucleotides: TGTGCCAGTAGTATCGGAGGCGGCGATGGCTACACCTTC.

The V call is TRBV27, the J call TRBJ2-3; 10 positions match TRBD1. The V gene end was trimmed by 5 bases and the J gene end by 3 bases; junction bases not matched to a gene: 2. The germline V gene encodes CDR1 MNHEY and CDR2 SMNVEV (reference sequence). The CDR3 spans 14 residues. The CDR3 DNA sequence: TGTGCCAGCAGTCAGGACAGGGGGACAGATACGCAGTATTTT. It translates to CASSQDRGTDTQYF.

The J gene is TRBJ2-1, the V gene TRBV7-6; 7 nucleotides align to TRBD1. CDR3 length: 20 amino acids. Trimming removed 2 bases from V and 0 bases from J; junction bases left unmatched: 16. Germline CDR1 SGHVS, CDR2 FNYEAQ. DNA of the CDR3: TGTGCCAGCAGCTTATATATGAGAGGTTATTCAGGGGGCTCCTACAATGAGCAGTTCTTC. This translates into CASSLYMRGYSGGSYNEQFF.